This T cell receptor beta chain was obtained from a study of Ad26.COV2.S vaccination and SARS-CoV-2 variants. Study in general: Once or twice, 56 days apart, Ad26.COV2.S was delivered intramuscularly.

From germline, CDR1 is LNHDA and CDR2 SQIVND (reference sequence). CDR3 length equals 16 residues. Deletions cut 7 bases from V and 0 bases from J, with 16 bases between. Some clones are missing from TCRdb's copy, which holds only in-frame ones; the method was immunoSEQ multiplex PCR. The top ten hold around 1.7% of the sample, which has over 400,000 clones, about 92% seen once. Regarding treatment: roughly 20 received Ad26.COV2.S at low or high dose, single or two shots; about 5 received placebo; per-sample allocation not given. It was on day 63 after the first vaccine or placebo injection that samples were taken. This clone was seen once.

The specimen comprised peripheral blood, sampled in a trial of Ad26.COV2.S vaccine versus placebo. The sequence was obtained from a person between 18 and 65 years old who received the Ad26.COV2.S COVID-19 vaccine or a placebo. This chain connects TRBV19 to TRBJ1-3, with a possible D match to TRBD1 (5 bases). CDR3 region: CASTPFGGHSGNTIYF. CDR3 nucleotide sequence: TGTGCCAGTACCCCCTTCGGGGGTCACTCTGGAAACACCATATATTTT.